This T cell receptor (beta chain) was identified in a study of blood T cell repertoires in COVID-19. Study-level background: Sites across the United States, Italy and Spain contributed samples from acute and convalescent COVID-19. PBMCs, B-cell-depleted T cells, or T cells were the source of the cDNA or gDNA that made up the material.

In the source study's methods: Reference gene primers were amplified, and this amplification served to estimate nucleated cell counts. Repertoires were generated with immunoSEQ multiplex PCR, while TCRdb's copy carries only in-frame clones and drops some. V and J calls and clone size come straight from that table; D and trimming were deduced from the DNA. The sample has roughly 37,000 clones; over 65% are singletons. Sequenced input: peripheral blood. The source is a man aged 55-75 years with active COVID-19.

The CDR3 here is CASSSGGREHGYTF. In nucleotides, the CDR3 is TGCGCCAGCAGCTCCGGGGGGAGGGAGCATGGCTACACCTTC. The rearrangement links TRBV5-1 to TRBJ1-2; weak D call: TRBD1 (5 bases). CDR1 SGHRS and CDR2 YFSETQ come from the germline V gene. V gave up 3 bases and J gave up 6 bases, with 15 bases separating them. The CDR3 spans 14 residues.